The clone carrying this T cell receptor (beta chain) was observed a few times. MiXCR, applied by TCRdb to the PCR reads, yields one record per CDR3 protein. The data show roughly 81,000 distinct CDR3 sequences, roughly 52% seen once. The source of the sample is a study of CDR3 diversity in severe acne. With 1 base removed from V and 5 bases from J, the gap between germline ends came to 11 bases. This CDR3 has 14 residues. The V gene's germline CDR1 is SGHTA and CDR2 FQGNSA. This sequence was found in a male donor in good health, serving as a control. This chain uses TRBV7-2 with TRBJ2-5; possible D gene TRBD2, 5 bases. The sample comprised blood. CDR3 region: CASSLGSGTETQYF. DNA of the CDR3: TGTGCCAGCAGCTTAGGAAGCGGTACCGAGACCCAGTACTTC.